The 5 T cell receptor beta chains in this list originate from one sample, sequenced in a study of T cell responses to AZD1222 COVID-19 vaccine. Here immunoSEQ multiplex PCR was the method, and the copy in TCRdb shows in-frame clones only, minus some. The profile shows roughly 110,000 clones, about 90% of them singletons. Sequencing used peripheral blood, obtained on day 0 of AZD1222 vaccination. The receptors stem from an adult in good health.

The chain is built from TRBV19 and TRBJ1-1; no clear D gene. This CDR3 region has 14 residues. Germline loops: CDR1 LNHDA, CDR2 SQIVND (reference sequence). Trimming took 5 bases from V and 1 from J, leaving 11 bases between them. The CDR3 reads CASSVRKGNTEAFF. As DNA, the CDR3 is TGTGCCAGTAGTGTAAGGAAGGGGAACACTGAAGCTTTCTTT.

The chain recombines TRBV25-1 with TRBJ1-4, with 7 bases matching TRBD1. The germline V gene encodes CDR1 MGHDK and CDR2 SYGVNS. The trim removed 7 bases at V and 8 bases at J, leaving 4 bases unmatched. CDR3 size: 12 residues. CDR3 coding DNA: TGTGCCAGCACCCAGGACAGGGAAAAACTGTTTTTT. Its protein product is CASTQDREKLFF.

V and J are TRBV18 and TRBJ1-6; tentatively, D is TRBD1 (5 bases). The CDR3 extends over 18 amino acids. Trimming took 2 bases from V and 7 from J, leaving 21 bases between them. In germline, CDR1 is KGHSH, CDR2 LQKENI. As DNA, the CDR3 is TGTGCCAGCTCACCAAGGTTCGTCGAGCAGGGAGTCAATTCACCCCTCCACTTT. It specifies CASSPRFVEQGVNSPLHF.

The chain is built from TRBV5-4 and TRBJ1-4; 9 nucleotides line up with TRBD1. The length of the CDR3 is 14 residues. The V segment lost 4 bases and the J segment 6 bases; nucleotides outside the gene matches: 4. Germline CDR1 and CDR2: SGHNT and YYREEE (reference sequence). CDR3 DNA sequence: TGTGCCAGCAGCGCGGACAGGGGATATGAAAAACTGTTTTTT. Amino acids: CASSADRGYEKLFF.

The CDR3 bases are TGTGCCAGCACCGCGAGCAGGGTAAGAGTCGAGCAGTACTTC. It is translated as CASTASRVRVEQYF. The chain combines TRBV6-5 with TRBJ2-7; tentative D call: TRBD1 (5 bases). This CDR3 has 14 residues. V dropped 7 bases and J dropped 6 bases, with 19 bases sitting between them. The germline CDR1 and CDR2 sequences are MNHEY and SVGAGI.